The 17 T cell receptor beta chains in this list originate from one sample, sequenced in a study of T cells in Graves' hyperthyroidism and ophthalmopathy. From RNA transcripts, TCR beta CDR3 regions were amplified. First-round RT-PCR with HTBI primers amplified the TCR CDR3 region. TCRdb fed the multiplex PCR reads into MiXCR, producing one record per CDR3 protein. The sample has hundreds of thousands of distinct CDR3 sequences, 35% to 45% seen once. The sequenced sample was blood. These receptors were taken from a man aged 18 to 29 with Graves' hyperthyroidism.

In nucleotides, the CDR3 is TGTGCCAGCAGCTTAGTTGGGACAGGGTCCGACGAGCAGTACTTC. As protein: CASSLVGTGSDEQYF. V usage is TRBV13 and J usage is TRBJ2-7; 9 bases match TRBD1. The CDR3 extends over 15 amino acids. Losses at the gene ends were 1 base for V and 5 bases for J; bases not matched to a gene: 6. The germline V gene encodes CDR1 PRHDT and CDR2 FYEKMQ (reference sequence).

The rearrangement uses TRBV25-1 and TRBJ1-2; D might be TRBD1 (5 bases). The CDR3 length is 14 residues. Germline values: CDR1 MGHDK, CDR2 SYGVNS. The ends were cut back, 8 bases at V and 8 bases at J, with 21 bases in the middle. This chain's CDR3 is CASSPWGRVEGYTF. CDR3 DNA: TGTGCCAGCTCACCATGGGGCAGGGTGGAAGGCTACACCTTC.

CDR3 nucleotide sequence: TGTGCCAGCAGCGACCCGGGACAGGCCTCCCTCGGAGCAAACTATGGCTACACCTTC. It encodes CASSDPGQASLGANYGYTF. The chain has TRBV5-5 and TRBJ1-2, with TRBD1 matching over 8 bases. The V gene's germline CDR1 is SGHKS and CDR2 YYEKEE (reference sequence). Germline trimming cut 4 bases from V and 2 bases from J; bases unmatched to any gene: 19. The CDR3 extends over 19 amino acids.

CDR3 in DNA: TGTGCCAGCAGTGAAGTTCTGGGGCGAAGCGAGCAGTACTTC. This translates into CASSEVLGRSEQYF. The chain employs TRBV6-1 and TRBJ2-7; perhaps TRBD1 as D (5 bases). Germline V gene sequence: CDR1 MNHNS, CDR2 SASEGT. The CDR3 has 14 amino acids. V lost 1 base, J lost 6 bases, and 13 bases lay in between.

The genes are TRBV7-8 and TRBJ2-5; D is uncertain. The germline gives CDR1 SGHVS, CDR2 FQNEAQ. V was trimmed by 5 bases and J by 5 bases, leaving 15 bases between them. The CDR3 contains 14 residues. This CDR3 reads CASSVSRLPETQYF. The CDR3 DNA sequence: TGTGCCAGCAGCGTAAGCCGGCTCCCCGAGACCCAGTACTTC.

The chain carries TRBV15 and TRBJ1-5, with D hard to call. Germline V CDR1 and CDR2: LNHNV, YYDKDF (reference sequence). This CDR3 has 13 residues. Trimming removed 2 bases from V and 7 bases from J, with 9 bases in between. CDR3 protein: CATSRSLGQPQHF. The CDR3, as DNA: TGTGCCACCAGCAGATCGTTAGGACAGCCCCAGCATTTT.

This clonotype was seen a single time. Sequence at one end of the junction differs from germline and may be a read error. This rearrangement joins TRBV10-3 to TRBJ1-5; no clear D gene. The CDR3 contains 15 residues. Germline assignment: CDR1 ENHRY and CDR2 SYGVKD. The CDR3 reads CASSFRASSNQPQHF. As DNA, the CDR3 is TGTGCCAGCAGTTTCCGGGCCTCTAGCAATCAGCCCCAGCATTTT.

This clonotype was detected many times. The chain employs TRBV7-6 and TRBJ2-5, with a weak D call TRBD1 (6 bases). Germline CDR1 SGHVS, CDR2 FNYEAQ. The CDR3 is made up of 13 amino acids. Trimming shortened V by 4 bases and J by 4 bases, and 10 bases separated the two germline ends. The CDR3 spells CASSSFRGETQYF. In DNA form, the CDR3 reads TGTGCCAGCAGCTCATTCAGGGGAGAGACCCAGTACTTC.

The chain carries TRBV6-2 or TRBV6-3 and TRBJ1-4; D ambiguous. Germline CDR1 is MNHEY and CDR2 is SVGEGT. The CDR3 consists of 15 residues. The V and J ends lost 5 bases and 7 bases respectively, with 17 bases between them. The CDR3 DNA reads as TGTGCCAGCAGTGAATTGGCAGGCCGGAGTGAAAAACTGTTTTTT. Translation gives CASSELAGRSEKLFF.

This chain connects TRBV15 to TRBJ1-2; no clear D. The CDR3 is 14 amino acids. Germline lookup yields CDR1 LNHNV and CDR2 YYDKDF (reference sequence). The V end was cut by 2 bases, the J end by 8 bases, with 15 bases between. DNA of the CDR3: TGTGCCACCAGCAGATCTGAAGCGGTCGAAGGCTACACCTTC. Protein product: CATSRSEAVEGYTF. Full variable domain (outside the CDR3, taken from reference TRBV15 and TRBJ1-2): DAMVIQNPRYQVTQFGKPVTLSCSQTLNHNVMYWYQQKSSQAPKLLFHYYDKDFNNEADTPDNFQSRRPNTSFCFLDIRSPGLGDTAMYLCATSRSEAVEGYTFGSGTRLTVV.

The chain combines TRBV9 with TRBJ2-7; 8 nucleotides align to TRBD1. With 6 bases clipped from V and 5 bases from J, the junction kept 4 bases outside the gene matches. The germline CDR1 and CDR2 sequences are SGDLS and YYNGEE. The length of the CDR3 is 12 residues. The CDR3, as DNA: TGTGCCAGCATCTGGACAGGGAACGAGCAGTACTTC. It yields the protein CASIWTGNEQYF.

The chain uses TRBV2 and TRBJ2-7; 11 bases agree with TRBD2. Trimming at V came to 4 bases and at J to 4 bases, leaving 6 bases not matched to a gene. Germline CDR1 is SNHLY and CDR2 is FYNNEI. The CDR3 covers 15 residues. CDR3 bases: TGTGCCAGCAGTGCCACTAGCGGGAGTGGGTACGAGCAGTACTTC. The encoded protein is CASSATSGSGYEQYF.

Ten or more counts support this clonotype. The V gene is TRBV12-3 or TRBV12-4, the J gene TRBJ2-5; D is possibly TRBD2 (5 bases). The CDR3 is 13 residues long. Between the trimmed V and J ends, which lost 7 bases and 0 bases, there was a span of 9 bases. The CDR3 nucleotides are TGTGCCAGCACCCTCGGGGACCAAGAGACCCAGTACTTC. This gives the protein CASTLGDQETQYF.

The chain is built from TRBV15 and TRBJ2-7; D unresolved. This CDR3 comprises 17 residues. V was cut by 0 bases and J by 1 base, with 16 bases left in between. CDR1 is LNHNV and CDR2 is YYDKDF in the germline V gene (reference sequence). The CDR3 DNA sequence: TGTGCCACCAGCAGAGACGAAAACATAATAGGGTCCTACGAGCAGTACTTC. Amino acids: CATSRDENIIGSYEQYF.

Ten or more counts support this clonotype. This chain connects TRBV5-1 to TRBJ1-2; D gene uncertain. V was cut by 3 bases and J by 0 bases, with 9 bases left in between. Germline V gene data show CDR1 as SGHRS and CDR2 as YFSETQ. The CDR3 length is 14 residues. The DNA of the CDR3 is TGCGCCAGCAGCTCCCCTTCAGCTAACTATGGCTACACCTTC. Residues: CASSSPSANYGYTF.

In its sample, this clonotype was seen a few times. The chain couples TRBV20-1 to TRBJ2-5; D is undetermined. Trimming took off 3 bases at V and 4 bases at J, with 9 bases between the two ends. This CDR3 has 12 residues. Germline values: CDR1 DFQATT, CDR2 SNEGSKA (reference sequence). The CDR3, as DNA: TGCAGTGCTAGTACTAAGGGAGAGACCCAGTACTTC. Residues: CSASTKGETQYF.

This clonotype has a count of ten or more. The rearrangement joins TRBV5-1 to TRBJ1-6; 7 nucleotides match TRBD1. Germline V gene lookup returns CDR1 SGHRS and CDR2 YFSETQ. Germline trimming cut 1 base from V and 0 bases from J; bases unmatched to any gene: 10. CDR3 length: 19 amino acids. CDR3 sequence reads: CASSLKAPGGSSYNSPLHF. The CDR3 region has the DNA TGCGCCAGCAGCTTGAAGGCTCCAGGGGGAAGCTCCTATAATTCACCCCTCCACTTT.